This T cell receptor (beta chain) was found in a study of cytomegalovirus exposure and HLA in healthy donors. General study points: By a later analysis, the bulk of CMV-associated TCR beta chains appeared HLA-restricted.

This CDR3 spans 14 amino acids. Germline values: CDR1 GTSNPN, CDR2 SVGIG (reference sequence). V lost 4 bases and J 7 bases, leaving 20 bases between the germline ends. On this clone itself: Its antigen is unknown.

The study ran its PCR with 60 Vbeta and 13 Jbeta primers. Only in-frame clones appear in the TCRdb table, and some are missing; sequencing was by immunoSEQ multiplex PCR. Of some 170,000 clones listed, roughly 79% are singletons. The chain links TRBV30 to TRBJ2-7, with D tentatively TRBD2 (6 bases). The TCR originated in a woman under 30 in good health and CMV-seropositive. Sequences were obtained from PBMCs. This chain's CDR3 is CAWTLMGGFEEQYF. The DNA for the CDR3 is TGTGCCTGGACCCTAATGGGGGGTTTCGAAGAGCAGTACTTC.